This T cell receptor (beta chain) was sequenced for a study of T-cell reconstitution after alpha-beta-depleted transplantation in children. In its sample, this clonotype was seen a few times. Its specificity is unknown. Study-wide results and caveats: Certain patients had high TCRbeta diversity at day 60, and it came from recipient T cells and thymic progenitors that survived. The authors attributed T-cell counts and diversity one year after transplant mostly to newly produced T cells.

A TCRbeta library incorporating unique molecular identifiers was prepared. In TCRdb, the PCR reads were re-called with MiXCR into one record per CDR3 protein. Of some 80,000 distinct CDR3 sequences listed, around a sixth are singletons. The CDR3 totals 16 residues. Germline loops: CDR1 SEHNR, CDR2 FQNEAQ (reference sequence). The junction had 9 bases not matched to a gene; V was cut back by 5 bases and J by 0 bases. Sequenced material: PBMCs, mostly from graft donor cells, taken 360 days after TCRalphabeta/CD19-depleted stem cell transplant. This sequence was found in a male patient aged 2 to 9 who had a stem cell transplant for acute lymphoblastic leukemia, so the T cells may come from the graft donor. This chain uses TRBV7-9 with TRBJ2-7, with 8 bases matching TRBD2. The CDR3 DNA reads TGTGCCAGCAGCACTACCGGGACTAGGAGCTCCTACGAGCAGTACTTC. Protein product: CASSTTGTRSSYEQYF.